This T cell receptor beta chain was sequenced during a study of Ad26.COV2.S vaccination and SARS-CoV-2 variants. The treatment: roughly 20 received Ad26.COV2.S at low or high dose, single or two shots; about 5 received placebo; per-sample allocation not given. Material that was analyzed had been drawn on day 63 after the first vaccine or placebo injection. Germline V gene data show CDR1 as SGHDN and CDR2 as FVKESK. CDR3 length: 16 residues. V dropped 1 base and J dropped 2 bases, with 14 bases sitting between them. Produced via immunoSEQ multiplex PCR; TCRdb's table is partial and in-frame only. The table shows some 340,000 clones, with over 80% occurring only once.

The TCR was taken from a person between 18 and 59 years old who received the Ad26.COV2.S COVID-19 vaccine or a placebo. The specimen was peripheral blood, collected in a trial of Ad26.COV2.S vaccine versus placebo. The V gene is TRBV14, the J gene TRBJ1-2, with D uncertain. The DNA of the CDR3 is TGTGCCAGCAGCCAAGTGGGCGGCCAAAAAAACTATGGCTACACCTTC. It yields the protein CASSQVGGQKNYGYTF.